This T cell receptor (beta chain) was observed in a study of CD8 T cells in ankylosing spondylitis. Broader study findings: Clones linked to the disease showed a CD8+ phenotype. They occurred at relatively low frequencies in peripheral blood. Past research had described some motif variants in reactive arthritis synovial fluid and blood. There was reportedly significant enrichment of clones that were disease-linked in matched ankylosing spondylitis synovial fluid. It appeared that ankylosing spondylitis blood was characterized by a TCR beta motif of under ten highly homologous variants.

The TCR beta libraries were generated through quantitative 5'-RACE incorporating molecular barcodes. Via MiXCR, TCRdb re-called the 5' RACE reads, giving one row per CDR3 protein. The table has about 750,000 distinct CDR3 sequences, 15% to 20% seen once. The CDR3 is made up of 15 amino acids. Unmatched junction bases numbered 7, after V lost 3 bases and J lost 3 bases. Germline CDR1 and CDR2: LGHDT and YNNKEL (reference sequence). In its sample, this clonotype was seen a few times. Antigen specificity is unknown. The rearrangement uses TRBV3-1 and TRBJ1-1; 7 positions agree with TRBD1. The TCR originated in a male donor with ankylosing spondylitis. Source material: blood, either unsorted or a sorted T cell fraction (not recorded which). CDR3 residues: CASSQLDRADTEAFF. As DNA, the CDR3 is TGTGCCAGCAGCCAGCTTGACAGGGCGGACACTGAAGCTTTCTTT.